This T cell receptor (beta chain) was obtained from a study of early T cells in non-severe SARS-CoV-2 infection. On this clonotype: A junction end diverges from the germline sequence, so it may reflect a read error.

The CDR3 is 12 residues long. CDR1 and CDR2 (germline): KGHSH, LQKENI. The TCR library protocol attached unique molecular identifiers to the individual cDNA molecules. TCRdb recomputed calls from the 5' RACE reads with MiXCR, one row per CDR3 protein. Of fewer than 100,000 distinct CDR3 sequences in the sample, 6% to 7% were seen once. The V call is TRBV18, the J call TRBJ2-7; possibly TRBD2 for D (5 bases). This TCR came from an adult who was a healthcare worker with PCR-confirmed SARS-CoV-2 infection or an uninfected control (not recorded which). Sequenced input: whole blood. CDR3 DNA: TGTGCCAGCCCACCACAGAGGGACGAGCAGTACTTC. Residues: CASPPQRDEQYF.